Listed here is a single T cell receptor (beta chain). The source of the sample is a study of T-cell reconstitution after alpha-beta-depleted transplantation in children. The CDR3 runs to 12 residues. V was clipped by 6 bases and J by 6 bases, with 8 bases between them. CDR1 and CDR2 from the germline V gene are SEHNR and FQNEAQ (reference sequence). Unique molecular identifiers were used in preparing the TCRbeta library. Each CDR3 protein is one row after TCRdb ran MiXCR on the PCR reads. The repertoire holds around 500,000 distinct CDR3 sequences, with approximately 12% as singletons. The chain employs TRBV7-9 and TRBJ1-4; the D gene is possibly TRBD1 (5 bases). The sequencing used PBMCs from the stem cell graft donor, collected from the stem cell graft. The sequence was obtained from a human donor who donated a stem cell graft to a child with combined immunodeficiency. CDR3 region: CASRRQYEKLFF. As DNA, the CDR3 is TGTGCCAGCAGGAGACAGTATGAAAAACTGTTTTTT.